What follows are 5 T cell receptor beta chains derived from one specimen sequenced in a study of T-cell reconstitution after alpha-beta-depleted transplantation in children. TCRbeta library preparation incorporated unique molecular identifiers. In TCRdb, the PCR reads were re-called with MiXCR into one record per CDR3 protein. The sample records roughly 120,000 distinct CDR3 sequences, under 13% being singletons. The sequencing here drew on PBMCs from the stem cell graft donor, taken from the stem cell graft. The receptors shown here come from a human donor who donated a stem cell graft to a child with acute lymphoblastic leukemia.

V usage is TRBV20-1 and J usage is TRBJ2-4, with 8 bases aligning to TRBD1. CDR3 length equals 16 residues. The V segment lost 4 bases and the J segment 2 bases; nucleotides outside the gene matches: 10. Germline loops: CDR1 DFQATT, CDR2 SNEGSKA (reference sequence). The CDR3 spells CSAMGDRGFPKNIQYF. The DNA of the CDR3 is TGCAGTGCTATGGGAGACAGGGGATTCCCCAAAAACATTCAGTACTTC.

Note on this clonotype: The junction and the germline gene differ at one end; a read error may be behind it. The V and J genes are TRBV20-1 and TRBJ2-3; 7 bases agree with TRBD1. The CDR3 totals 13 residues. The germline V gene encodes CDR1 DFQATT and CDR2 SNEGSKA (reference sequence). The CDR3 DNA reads TGCATGATCGGGCCAGGGGGATCGGATACGCAGTATTTC. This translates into CMIGPGGSDTQYF.

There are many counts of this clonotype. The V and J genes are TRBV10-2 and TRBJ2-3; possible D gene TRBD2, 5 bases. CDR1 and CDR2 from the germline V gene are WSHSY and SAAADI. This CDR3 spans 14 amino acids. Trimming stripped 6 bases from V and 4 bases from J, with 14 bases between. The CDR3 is CASRGLRVPDTQYF. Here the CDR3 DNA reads TGCGCCAGCAGAGGACTTAGGGTCCCAGATACGCAGTATTTT.

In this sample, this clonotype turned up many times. CDR3 sequence: CASSYSRGSDTQYF. CDR3 DNA: TGTGCCAGCAGTTACTCGCGCGGCTCAGATACGCAGTATTTT. V is TRBV6-2 or TRBV6-3 and J is TRBJ2-3; D is ambiguous. The CDR3 spans 14 residues. With 0 bases removed from V and 4 bases from J, the gap between germline ends came to 8 bases. Germline V gene lookup returns CDR1 MNHEY and CDR2 SVGEGT.

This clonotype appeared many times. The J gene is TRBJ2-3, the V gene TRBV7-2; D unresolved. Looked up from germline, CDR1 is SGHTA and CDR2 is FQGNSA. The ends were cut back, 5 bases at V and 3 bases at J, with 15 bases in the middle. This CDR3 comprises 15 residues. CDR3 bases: TGTGCCAGCAGCCCGCTCACGGGCCGGACAGATACGCAGTATTTT. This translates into CASSPLTGRTDTQYF.